The rows below give T cell receptor beta chains drawn from one sample of a study of radiotherapy plus CTLA-4 blockade in lung cancer. Profiled with immunoSEQ multiplex PCR; TCRdb holds only in-frame clones, not every one. The sample has around 80,000 clones, around 76% seen once. This specimen consisted of peripheral blood, obtained from a patient treated with radiotherapy plus ipilimumab. The receptors shown here come from a human donor with non-small cell lung cancer whose response to radiotherapy plus ipilimumab could not be evaluated. Some clones in this sample may be carry-over from other donors' samples. The conserved cysteine and the conserved F or W are not part of the CDR3 here. A clone size is listed for some rows: how often the clone was seen (once, few, many), or a class if it is expanded.

>.|TRBV10-3|TRBJ2-1
AISSGGSSYNEQF
>.|TRBV9|TRBJ1-2
ASSFTTYGYT
>.|TRBV16|TRBJ1-1
ASSPPGTEAF
>few|TRBV25-1|TRBJ1-1
ASSEPFTVGTERGAF
>.|TRBV5-1|TRBJ1-3
ASSPSTGKAGNTIY
>.|TRBV5-5|TRBJ2-5
ASSFGARKQETQY
>once|TRBV7-9|TRBJ1-1
ASSLSPRAEAF
>.|TRBV7-6|TRBJ2-7
ASSLDRASTYEQY
>.|TRBV7-2|TRBJ1-2
ASSLEAVDRGNGYT
>once|TRBV19|TRBJ1-5
ASSRAVSNQPQH
>.|TRBV6-5|TRBJ2-5
ASSYSGGKTQY
>.|TRBV15|TRBJ1-5
ATSRRTGFSNQPQH
>.|TRBV19|TRBJ1-1
ASSIRFGQGFTEAF
>.|TRBV5-5|TRBJ2-7
ASSLEVRGGRSYEQY
>.|TRBV5-1|TRBJ2-5
ASSLDRVGAETQY
>.|TRBV2|TRBJ2-5
APFGGGGNQETQY
>once|TRBV19|TRBJ2-7
ATQRPGTGGYEQY
>few|TRBV4-2|TRBJ2-4
ASSFEGQGADIQY
>few|TRBV19|TRBJ1-1
ASTSTRGRRSGSEAF
>.|TRBV6-5|TRBJ2-1
ASSYSRGGPYNEQF
>.|TRBV7-2|TRBJ1-6
ASSPEPGTGSSPLH
>few|TRBV28|TRBJ1-4
ASLRQAHEKLF
>.|TRBV10-3|TRBJ2-7
AISGAVSYEQY
>.|TRBV28|TRBJ1-5
ASSLGLGRGHDQPQH
>.|TRBV5-4|TRBJ2-3
ASSGGGVTTDTQY
>.|TRBV5-4|TRBJ2-2
ASSLGGGDTGELF
>many|TRBV28|TRBJ1-1
ASSLRQMNTEAF
>.|TRBV6-1|TRBJ1-1
ASSVQVSGTEAF
>.|TRBV4-2|TRBJ2-7
ASPPAVPYEQY
>once|TRBV19|TRBJ2-1
ASSPGTSFNEQF
>once|TRBV27|TRBJ2-7
ASSLSGQGPEQY
>.|TRBV11-3|TRBJ2-5
ASSASGAGSQETQY
>few|TRBV11-1|TRBJ2-7
ASSPTTGLEQY
>.|TRBV18|TRBJ2-7
ASSSGTGKYEQY
>.|TRBV11-2|TRBJ1-1
ASSLDWNTEAF
>.|TRBV6-5|TRBJ1-5
ASSTGGSRDWH
>once|TRBV27|TRBJ1-5
ASSLRDQPQH
>once|TRBV6-5|TRBJ1-5
ASSRGRGNQPQH